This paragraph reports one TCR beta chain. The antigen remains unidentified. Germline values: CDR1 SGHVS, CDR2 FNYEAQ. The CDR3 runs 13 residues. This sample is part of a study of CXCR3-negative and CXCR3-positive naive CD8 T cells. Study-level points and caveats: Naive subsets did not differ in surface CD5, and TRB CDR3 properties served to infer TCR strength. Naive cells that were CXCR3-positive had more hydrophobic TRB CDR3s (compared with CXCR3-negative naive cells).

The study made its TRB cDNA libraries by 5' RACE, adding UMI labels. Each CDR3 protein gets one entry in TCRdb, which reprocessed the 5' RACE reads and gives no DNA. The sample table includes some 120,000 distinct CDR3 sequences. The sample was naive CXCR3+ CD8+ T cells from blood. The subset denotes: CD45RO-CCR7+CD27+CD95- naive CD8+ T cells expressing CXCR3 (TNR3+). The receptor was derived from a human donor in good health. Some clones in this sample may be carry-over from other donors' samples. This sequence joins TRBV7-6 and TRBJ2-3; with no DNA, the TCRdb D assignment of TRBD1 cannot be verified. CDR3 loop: CASSYTDRGDQYF.